The 21 T cell receptor beta chains below all came from one sample that was sequenced in a study of shared clonotypes between healthy human individuals. Some clones are missing from TCRdb's copy, which holds only in-frame ones; the method was immunoSEQ multiplex PCR. Found here are under 1,900,000 clones, just under 99% of them singletons; the top ten hold approximately 0.38%. The sequenced sample consisted of naive CD4+ T cells sorted from blood. Subset of the sample: CD45RA+ positively selected. The receptors here all came from a man aged 30 to 39 in good health.

The chain employs TRBV7-9 and TRBJ2-7; D is ambiguous. Germline CDR1 and CDR2: SEHNR and FQNEAQ (reference sequence). The CDR3 is 17 amino acids. The ends were cut back, 3 bases at V and 3 bases at J, with 21 bases in the middle. The CDR3 DNA reads as TGTGCCAGCAGCTTGCAAAGACGTTCTGGTTTGCTCTACGAGCAGTACTTC. Translated, it gives CASSLQRRSGLLYEQYF.

The V call is TRBV6-1, the J call TRBJ2-7, with no clear D. The CDR3 consists of 15 residues. Germline CDR1 MNHNS, CDR2 SASEGT. Deletions cut 7 bases from V and 0 bases from J, with 16 bases between. The CDR3 coding sequence is TGTGCCAGCACTCCATCGACGGTGGTCTCCTACGAGCAGTACTTC. Translating gives CASTPSTVVSYEQYF.

The V and J genes are TRBV7-6 and TRBJ1-4, with TRBD1 matching over 7 bases. Per the germline V gene, CDR1 is SGHVS and CDR2 is FNYEAQ. The ends lost 3 bases at V and 4 bases at J; junction bases unmatched: 5. The CDR3 has 15 residues. This CDR3 reads CASSLWTGLNEKLFF. The CDR3 bases are TGTGCCAGCAGCTTGTGGACAGGCCTTAATGAAAAACTGTTTTTT.

V gene TRBV5-1 combines with J gene TRBJ2-7, with D unresolved. This CDR3 has 13 residues. Germline V gene sequence: CDR1 SGHRS, CDR2 YFSETQ. Trimming removed 2 bases from V and 6 bases from J, with 12 bases in between. The CDR3 protein is CASSFTGNLEQYF. The CDR3 nucleotides are TGCGCCAGCAGCTTTACCGGTAATCTCGAGCAGTACTTC.

This rearrangement joins TRBV11-2 to TRBJ2-1, with 7 bases lining up with TRBD1. This CDR3 has 15 amino acids. V lost 3 bases and J lost 0; bases outside the gene matches: 2. The germline V gene encodes CDR1 SGHAT and CDR2 FQNNGV. The chain's CDR3 is CASSLGQSSYNEQFF. The CDR3, as DNA: TGTGCCAGCAGCTTGGGACAGAGCTCCTACAATGAGCAGTTCTTC.

The rearrangement joins TRBV11-3 to TRBJ2-1, with unresolved D. Germline V gene data show CDR1 as SGHNT and CDR2 as YENEEA. The V end lost 5 bases, the J end lost 4 bases, and 6 bases lay between the germline ends. The CDR3 runs to 12 residues. The CDR3, as DNA: TGTGCCAGCAGCCAATTATACAATGAGCAGTTCTTC. It encodes CASSQLYNEQFF.

CDR3 sequence: CASSIDGGIRNEQFF. The CDR3 DNA sequence: TGTGCCAGTAGTATAGATGGGGGGATTCGGAATGAGCAGTTCTTC. The rearrangement uses TRBV19 and TRBJ2-1, with D tentatively TRBD2 (6 bases). This CDR3 has 15 amino acids. Germline V lookup: CDR1 LNHDA, CDR2 SQIVND (reference sequence). The V end lost 0 bases, the J end lost 7 bases, and 13 bases lay between the germline ends.

This chain's CDR3 is CASSMAGMNTEAFF. The CDR3 nucleotides read TGCGCCAGCAGTATGGCAGGGATGAACACTGAAGCTTTCTTT. The V gene is TRBV10-1, the J gene TRBJ1-1, with D perhaps TRBD1 (5 bases). The V end lost 5 bases, the J end lost 0 bases, and 10 bases lay between the germline ends. CDR1 is WNHNN, CDR2 SYGVQD, per germline (reference sequence). The CDR3 consists of 14 residues.

The J gene is TRBJ2-3, the V gene TRBV5-4; unclear D gene. V was pared by 0 bases and J by 1 base, with 9 bases between. The CDR3 covers 15 residues. CDR1 is SGHNT, CDR2 YYREEE, per germline (reference sequence). CDR3 sequence: CASSLGRTGTDTQYF. The CDR3 DNA reads as TGTGCCAGCAGCTTGGGGCGGACCGGCACAGATACGCAGTATTTT.

The rearrangement joins TRBV6-5 to TRBJ2-7, with D perhaps matching TRBD2 (6 bases). CDR1 is MNHEY, CDR2 SVGAGI, per germline. V lost 0 bases and J lost 5, with 17 bases in between. The CDR3 extends over 16 amino acids. The DNA of the CDR3 is TGTGCCAGCAGTTACTCGCGGCGGGGAATATTCGACGAGCAGTACTTC. Translated: CASSYSRRGIFDEQYF.

This chain uses TRBV5-1 with TRBJ2-1, with D hard to call. CDR3 length: 14 residues. Germline CDR1 and CDR2: SGHRS and YFSETQ. Trimming cost V 6 bases and J 0 bases, with 10 bases left between them. CDR3 in amino acids: CASNDGLSYNEQFF. The CDR3 DNA reads as TGCGCCAGCAACGACGGTCTCTCCTACAATGAGCAGTTCTTC.

The CDR3 sequence is CASSSGQGTNEKLFF. The CDR3 DNA reads as TGTGCCAGCAGTTCAGGGCAAGGAACTAATGAAAAACTGTTTTTT. The gene calls are TRBV2 and TRBJ1-4; the D gene is possibly TRBD1 (5 bases). The CDR3 has 15 residues. Trimming removed 5 bases from V and 1 base from J, with 11 bases in between. Germline assignment: CDR1 SNHLY and CDR2 FYNNEI.

This chain links TRBV2 with TRBJ2-3, with D perhaps TRBD2 (6 bases). Germline assignment: CDR1 SNHLY and CDR2 FYNNEI. There are 13 residues in the CDR3. V gave up 6 bases and J gave up 4 bases, with 11 bases separating them. In DNA form, the CDR3 reads TGTGCCAGCAGCCAACGGGACTCAGATACGCAGTATTTT. It is translated as CASSQRDSDTQYF.

The chain employs TRBV7-6 and TRBJ2-1, with 14 nucleotides matching TRBD2. The CDR3 covers 18 residues. The V gene end was trimmed by 5 bases and the J gene end by 1 base; junction bases not matched to a gene: 7. The germline V gene encodes CDR1 SGHVS and CDR2 FNYEAQ. The DNA of the CDR3 is TGTGCCAGCAGCCCGGGACTAGCGGGAGTGGGTTCCTACAATGAGCAGTTCTTC. Its translation: CASSPGLAGVGSYNEQFF. The variable domain in full, completed from reference TRBV7-6 and TRBJ2-1, reads GAGVSQSPRYKVTKRGQDVALRCDPISGHVSLYWYRQALGQGPEFLTYFNYEAQQDKSGLPNDRFSAERPEGSISTLTIQRTEQRDSAMYRCASSPGLAGVGSYNEQFFGPGTRLTVL.

This chain uses TRBV7-2 with TRBJ2-5, with TRBD2 identical over 8 bases. V lost 2 bases and J lost 4; bases outside the gene matches: 6. Germline V gene data show CDR1 as SGHTA and CDR2 as FQGNSA. The CDR3 spans 15 residues. The DNA for the CDR3 is TGTGCCAGCAGCTTAAGACTCCGGGGGGGAGAGACCCAGTACTTC. Encoded protein: CASSLRLRGGETQYF.

This sequence joins TRBV4-1 and TRBJ2-7; 7 bases agree with TRBD2. There are 15 residues in the CDR3. Germline V lookup: CDR1 MGHRA, CDR2 YSYEKL. With V trimmed by 0 bases and J by 4 bases, 6 bases remained unmatched. CDR3 nucleotide sequence: TGCGCCAGCAGCCAAGAGGGCGGGAGAGATTACGAGCAGTACTTC. This translates into CASSQEGGRDYEQYF.

V and J are TRBV27 and TRBJ2-3, with 8 positions matching TRBD1. Germline CDR1 is MNHEY and CDR2 is SMNVEV (reference sequence). This CDR3 spans 15 amino acids. The V gene end was trimmed by 3 bases and the J gene end by 4 bases; junction bases not matched to a gene: 6. CDR3 loop: CASSFADRVPDTQYF. The CDR3 nucleotides read TGTGCCAGCAGTTTCGCGGACAGGGTCCCAGATACGCAGTATTTT.

As to this clone: The sample has other DNA sequences that encode this CDR3 too. The chain employs TRBV7-9 and TRBJ2-7; D gene unclear. This CDR3 contains 14 residues. V was shortened by 2 bases and J by 7 bases, with 15 bases between the two germline ends. Germline loops: CDR1 SEHNR, CDR2 FQNEAQ (reference sequence). The DNA for the CDR3 is TGTGCCAGCAGCTTAAGTGGGTCCCGTAATGAGCAGTACTTC. This translates into CASSLSGSRNEQYF.

The V call is TRBV5-1, the J call TRBJ2-5; weak D call: TRBD2 (6 bases). With 4 bases removed from V and 4 bases from J, the gap between germline ends came to 20 bases. CDR1 is SGHRS, CDR2 YFSETQ, per germline. The CDR3 is 16 residues long. For the CDR3, the DNA is TGCGCCAGCAGCCCTTCTTACGGGGGAGATTCAGAGACCCAGTACTTC. Protein sequence: CASSPSYGGDSETQYF.

The chain is built from TRBV7-6 and TRBJ1-5; tentatively, D is TRBD1 (5 bases). The V gene's germline CDR1 is SGHVS and CDR2 FNYEAQ. Trimming stripped 0 bases from V and 5 bases from J, with 11 bases between. The CDR3 consists of 15 residues. CDR3 protein: CASSLAEGPYQPQHF. CDR3 sequence (DNA): TGTGCCAGCAGCTTAGCGGAGGGGCCCTATCAGCCCCAGCATTTT.

The rearrangement links TRBV19 to TRBJ2-1; the match to TRBD2 covers 12 bases. This CDR3 is built from 17 residues. Germline assignment: CDR1 LNHDA and CDR2 SQIVND (reference sequence). The junction had 16 bases not matched to a gene; V was cut back by 9 bases and J by 7 bases. The CDR3, as DNA: TGTGCCAGCAAGGGACTAGCGGGCGGATTTACGGGGAATGAGCAGTTCTTC. Its protein product is CASKGLAGGFTGNEQFF.